This TCR beta chain was found in a study of response to subunit inactivated influenza vaccine. TCRdb analysed the RT-PCR reads with MiXCR anew, one entry per CDR3 protein. This table has more than 600,000 distinct CDR3 sequences, around 18% appearing once. This clonotype was seen only a few times. The origin of this receptor is a man in his fifties or sixties who received an inactivated influenza vaccine. Sample: PBMCs from blood, taken 5 days after vaccination.

CDR3 in DNA: TGTGCTAGTGGTTTGGGGCGGGTCGATGAGCAGTTCTTC. Protein product: CASGLGRVDEQFF. The chain couples TRBV12-5 to TRBJ2-1; a weak D match, TRBD2 (5 bases). V lost 1 base and J 8 bases, leaving 9 bases between the germline ends. The CDR3 contains 13 residues. Germline values: CDR1 LGHNT, CDR2 FRNRAP.